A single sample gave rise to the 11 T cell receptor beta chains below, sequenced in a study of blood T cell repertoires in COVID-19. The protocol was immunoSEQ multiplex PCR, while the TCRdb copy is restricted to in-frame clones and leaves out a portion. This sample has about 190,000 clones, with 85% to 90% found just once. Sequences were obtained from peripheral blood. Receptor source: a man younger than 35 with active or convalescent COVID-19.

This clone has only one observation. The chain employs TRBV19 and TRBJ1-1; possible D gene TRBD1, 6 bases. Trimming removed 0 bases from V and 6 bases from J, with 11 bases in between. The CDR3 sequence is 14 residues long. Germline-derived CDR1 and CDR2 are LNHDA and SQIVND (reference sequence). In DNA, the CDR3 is TGTGCCAGTAGTATAGACAGGGGAGTCCCTGAAGCTTTCTTT. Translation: CASSIDRGVPEAFF.

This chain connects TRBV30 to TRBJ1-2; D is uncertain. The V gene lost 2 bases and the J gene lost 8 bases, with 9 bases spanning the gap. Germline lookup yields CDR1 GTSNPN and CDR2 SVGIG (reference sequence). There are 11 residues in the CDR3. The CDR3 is CAWSRGRGYTF. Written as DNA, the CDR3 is TGTGCCTGGAGTCGGGGTCGAGGCTACACCTTC.

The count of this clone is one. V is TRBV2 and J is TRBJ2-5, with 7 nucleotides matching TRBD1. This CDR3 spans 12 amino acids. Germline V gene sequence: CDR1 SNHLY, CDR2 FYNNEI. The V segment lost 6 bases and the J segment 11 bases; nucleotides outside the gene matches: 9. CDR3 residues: CASSLQWDRQYF. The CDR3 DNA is TGTGCCAGCAGCCTACAGTGGGACAGACAGTACTTC.

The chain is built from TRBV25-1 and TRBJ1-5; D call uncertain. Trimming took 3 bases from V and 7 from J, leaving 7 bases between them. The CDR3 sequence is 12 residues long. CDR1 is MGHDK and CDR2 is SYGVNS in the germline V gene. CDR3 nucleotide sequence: TGTGCCAGCAGTGATGGAGTCCAGCCCCAGCATTTT. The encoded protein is CASSDGVQPQHF.

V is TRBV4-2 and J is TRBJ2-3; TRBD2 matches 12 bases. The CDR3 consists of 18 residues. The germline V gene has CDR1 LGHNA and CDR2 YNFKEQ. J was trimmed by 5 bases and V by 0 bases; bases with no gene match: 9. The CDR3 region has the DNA TGTGCCAGCAGCCAAGAATCTAGCGGGAGGGCCGGGGGAGATACGCAGTATTTT. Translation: CASSQESSGRAGGDTQYF.

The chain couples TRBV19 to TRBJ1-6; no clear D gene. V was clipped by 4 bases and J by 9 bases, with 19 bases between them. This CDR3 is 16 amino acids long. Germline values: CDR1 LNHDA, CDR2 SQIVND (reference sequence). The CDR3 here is CASSTLGRASSSPLHF. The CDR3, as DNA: TGTGCCAGTAGTACCCTCGGGAGGGCCTCTTCTTCACCCCTCCACTTT. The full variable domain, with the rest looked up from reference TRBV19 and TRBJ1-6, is DGGITQSPKYLFRKEGQNVTLSCEQNLNHDAMYWYRQDPGQGLRLIYYSQIVNDFQKGDIAEGYSVSREKKESFPLTVTSAQKNPTAFYLCASSTLGRASSSPLHFGNGTRLTVT.

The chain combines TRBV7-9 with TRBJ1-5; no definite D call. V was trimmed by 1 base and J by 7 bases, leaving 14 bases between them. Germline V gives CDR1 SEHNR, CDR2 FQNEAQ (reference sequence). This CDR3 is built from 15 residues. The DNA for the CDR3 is TGTGCCAGCAGCTTAGACGCGGAACACGGGCAGCCCCAGCATTTT. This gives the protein CASSLDAEHGQPQHF.

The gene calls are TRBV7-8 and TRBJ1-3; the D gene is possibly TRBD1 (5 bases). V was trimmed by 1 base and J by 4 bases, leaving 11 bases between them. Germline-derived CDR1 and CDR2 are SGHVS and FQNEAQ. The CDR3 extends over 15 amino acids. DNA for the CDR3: TGTGCCAGCAGCTTAGGCTTCTGGGGCGGAAACACCATATATTTT. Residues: CASSLGFWGGNTIYF.

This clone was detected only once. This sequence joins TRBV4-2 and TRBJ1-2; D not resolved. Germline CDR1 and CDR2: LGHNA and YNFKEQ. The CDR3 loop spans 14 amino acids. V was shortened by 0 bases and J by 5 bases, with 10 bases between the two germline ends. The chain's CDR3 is CASSQESAFYGYTF. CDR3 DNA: TGTGCCAGCAGCCAAGAATCTGCGTTTTATGGCTACACCTTC.

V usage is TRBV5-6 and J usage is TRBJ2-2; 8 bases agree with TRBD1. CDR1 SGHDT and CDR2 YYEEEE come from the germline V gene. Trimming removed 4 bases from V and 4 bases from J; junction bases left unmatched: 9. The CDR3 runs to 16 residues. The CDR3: CASSLIGQGSTGELFF. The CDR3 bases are TGTGCCAGCAGCCTTATCGGACAGGGTAGCACCGGGGAGCTGTTTTTT.

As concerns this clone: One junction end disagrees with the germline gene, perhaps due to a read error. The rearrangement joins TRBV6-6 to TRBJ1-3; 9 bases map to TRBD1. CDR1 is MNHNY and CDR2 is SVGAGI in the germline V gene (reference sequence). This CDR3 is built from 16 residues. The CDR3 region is CASSDSGQGSGNTIYF. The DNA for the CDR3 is TGTGCCAGCAGTGACTCGGGACAGGGCTCTGGAAACACCATATATTTT.